The next 21 T cell receptor beta chains were all read from a single sample in a study of blood T cell repertoires in COVID-19. Measured with immunoSEQ multiplex PCR; TCRdb has only the in-frame clones, and not every one. Found here are 120,000 to 150,000 clones, approximately 80% of them singletons; the top ten hold 1.5% to 2%. Source material: PBMCs or T cells enriched from blood (not recorded which). Receptors were obtained from a woman younger than 30 who had been exposed to COVID-19.

CDR3 sequence reads: CASFRGGGYTDTQYF. In DNA, the CDR3 is TGTGCCAGCTTCCGTGGCGGGGGTTACACAGATACGCAGTATTTT. J is TRBJ2-3 and V is TRBV7-9, with 7 positions matching TRBD2. V was pared by 8 bases and J by 2 bases, with 10 bases of the junction left unmatched. In germline, CDR1 is SEHNR, CDR2 FQNEAQ (reference sequence). The length of the CDR3 is 15 residues. The full variable domain, in which reference TRBV7-9 and TRBJ2-3 provide the parts outside the CDR3, is DTGVSQNPRHKITKRGQNVTFRCDPISEHNRLYWYRQTLGQGPEFLTYFQNEAQLEKSRLLSDRFSAERPKGSFSTLEIQRTEQGDSAMYLCASFRGGGYTDTQYFGPGTRLTVL.

This clone has just one count. The chain combines TRBV7-9 with TRBJ2-3, with a weak D call TRBD2 (5 bases). This CDR3 is 13 amino acids long. V was clipped by 8 bases and J by 3 bases, with 12 bases between them. Germline CDR1 reads SEHNR; CDR2 reads FQNEAQ (reference sequence). The CDR3 protein is CASSWRGTDTQYF. Written as DNA, the CDR3 is TGTGCCAGCTCGTGGAGAGGGACAGATACGCAGTATTTT.

This CDR3 is CASRPTLARDKDSPLHF. CDR3 coding DNA: TGTGCCAGCAGGCCAACTTTGGCGCGAGACAAAGATTCACCCCTCCACTTT. The chain recombines TRBV28 with TRBJ1-6; D is unresolved. This CDR3 region has 17 residues. V lost 6 bases and J 8 bases, leaving 23 bases between the germline ends. CDR1 and CDR2 (germline): MDHEN, SYDVKM.

The chain recombines TRBV6-5 with TRBJ1-4; D is unclear. Trimming removed 4 bases from V and 10 bases from J, with 10 bases in between. This CDR3 has 12 amino acids. Per germline, CDR1 MNHEY and CDR2 SVGAGI. The DNA of the CDR3 is TGTGCCAGCAGTTCCTCCTCGGGAAAACTGTTTTTT. Translating it yields CASSSSSGKLFF.

The chain recombines TRBV14 with TRBJ2-1; TRBD1 matches 9 bases. The germline V gene has CDR1 SGHDN and CDR2 FVKESK. After removal of 4 bases from V and 2 bases from J, the junction contained 3 bases not matched to a gene. The CDR3 has 15 amino acids. The CDR3 loop is CASSLGTGPYNEQFF. The CDR3 nucleotides read TGTGCCAGCAGCCTCGGGACAGGGCCCTACAATGAGCAGTTCTTC.

This clone occurred once. The rearrangement joins TRBV10-3 to TRBJ2-7; 8 bases map to TRBD1. Losses at the gene ends were 8 bases for V and 7 bases for J; bases not matched to a gene: 10. The germline V gene has CDR1 ENHRY and CDR2 SYGVKD. The CDR3 spans 13 residues. The CDR3: CAISTGTGGEQYF. The DNA for the CDR3 is TGTGCCATCTCCACCGGGACAGGCGGGGAGCAGTACTTC.

This chain links TRBV6-5 with TRBJ2-2; TRBD2 matches at 7 bases. Germline CDR1 is MNHEY and CDR2 is SVGAGI. This CDR3 spans 14 amino acids. With V trimmed by 3 bases and J by 5 bases, 3 bases remained unmatched. The CDR3 here is CASSYREVTGELFF. The CDR3 DNA reads TGTGCCAGCAGTTATCGGGAGGTTACCGGGGAGCTGTTTTTT.

V is TRBV24-1 and J is TRBJ2-5; 14 positions match TRBD2. J lost 2 bases, V lost 4 bases, and 5 bases had no gene match. The CDR3 sequence is 17 residues long. In germline, CDR1 is KGHDR, CDR2 SFDVKD. The CDR3 loop is CATSERTSGRPQETQYF. CDR3 nucleotide sequence: TGTGCCACCAGTGAACGGACTAGCGGGAGGCCTCAAGAGACCCAGTACTTC.

This clone was found once. V gene TRBV5-4 combines with J gene TRBJ2-3; D is possibly TRBD1 (6 bases). The germline V gene has CDR1 SGHNT and CDR2 YYREEE (reference sequence). This CDR3 spans 13 amino acids. V was cut by 1 base and J by 4 bases, with 7 bases left in between. The CDR3 protein is CASSLSGADTQYF. CDR3 nucleotides: TGTGCCAGCAGCTTGTCAGGGGCAGATACGCAGTATTTT.

This clone was observed once. The rearrangement links TRBV4-2 to TRBJ2-3, with D perhaps TRBD2 (5 bases). Looked up from germline, CDR1 is LGHNA and CDR2 is YNFKEQ. The CDR3 length is 14 residues. Trimming pared 5 bases from V and 3 bases from J, leaving 12 bases between. The CDR3 is CASSYNGGTDTQYF. In DNA form, the CDR3 reads TGTGCCAGCAGCTACAACGGCGGGACAGATACGCAGTATTTT.

The genes are TRBV6-5 and TRBJ2-7; a possible D gene is TRBD2 (6 bases). The V end was cut by 2 bases, the J end by 5 bases, with 13 bases between. The CDR3 is 14 residues long. The germline V gene has CDR1 MNHEY and CDR2 SVGAGI. In nucleotides, the CDR3 is TGTGCCAGCAGTTACATCGGGAGTCTCAACGAGCAGTACTTC. The encoded protein is CASSYIGSLNEQYF.

The chain recombines TRBV19 with TRBJ2-2; TRBD2 matches at 12 bases. The V segment lost 7 bases and the J segment 3 bases; nucleotides outside the gene matches: 12. This CDR3 is 18 amino acids long. Germline loops: CDR1 LNHDA, CDR2 SQIVND (reference sequence). CDR3 loop: CASKRGLAGGQDTGELFF. The DNA for the CDR3 is TGTGCCAGTAAAAGAGGTCTAGCGGGAGGGCAGGACACCGGGGAGCTGTTTTTT.

J is TRBJ2-7 and V is TRBV6-6; possibly TRBD2 for D (6 bases). The CDR3 length is 15 residues. Trimming shortened V by 2 bases and J by 0 bases, and 11 bases separated the two germline ends. Germline loops: CDR1 MNHNY, CDR2 SVGAGI (reference sequence). CDR3 loop: CASSYRARDSYEQYF. The CDR3 DNA sequence: TGTGCCAGCAGTTACCGCGCGCGGGACTCCTACGAGCAGTACTTC.

The chain uses TRBV5-1 and TRBJ1-1; 11 bases match TRBD1. The V and J ends lost 4 bases and 0 bases, in that order; junction bases with no gene match: 5. The CDR3 sequence is 16 residues long. CDR1 and CDR2 from the germline V gene are SGHRS and YFSETQ. CDR3 amino acids: CASSPGQGGMNTEAFF. The CDR3 DNA is TGCGCCAGCAGCCCGGGACAGGGGGGGATGAACACTGAAGCTTTCTTT.

The genes are TRBV11-2 and TRBJ1-1; possibly TRBD1 for D (5 bases). The CDR3 totals 15 residues. Between the trimmed V and J ends, which lost 0 bases and 5 bases, there was a span of 13 bases. CDR1 is SGHAT and CDR2 is FQNNGV in the germline V gene. The CDR3 reads CASSLEGGSWTEAFF. CDR3 nucleotides: TGTGCCAGCAGCTTAGAGGGGGGAAGTTGGACTGAAGCTTTCTTT.

This chain uses TRBV6-5 with TRBJ2-7; 8 bases align to TRBD2. CDR1 and CDR2 from the germline V gene are MNHEY and SVGAGI. The V gene end was trimmed by 6 bases and the J gene end by 0 bases; junction bases not matched to a gene: 7. CDR3 length equals 15 residues. The CDR3 sequence: CASRSLAAGSYEQYF. DNA for the CDR3: TGTGCCAGCAGATCACTAGCGGCCGGCTCCTACGAGCAGTACTTC.

The chain recombines TRBV2 with TRBJ1-5, with TRBD1 matching over 11 bases. This CDR3 has 14 residues. Germline V gene data show CDR1 as SNHLY and CDR2 as FYNNEI. V dropped 6 bases and J dropped 7; count of bases not matched to a gene: 5. CDR3 nucleotides: TGTGCCAGCAGCCCCGGGACAGGGGGGCAGCCCCAGCATTTT. Translated, it gives CASSPGTGGQPQHF.

The V and J genes are TRBV18 and TRBJ2-7; 10 positions agree with TRBD2. This CDR3 region has 14 residues. Germline V CDR1 and CDR2: KGHSH, LQKENI. J lost 7 bases, V lost 6 bases, and 9 bases had no gene match. The CDR3: CASSELAGTSEQYF. The CDR3 bases are TGTGCCAGCTCCGAACTAGCGGGAACATCGGAGCAGTACTTC.

The chain joins TRBV24-1 to TRBJ2-7; the D gene is possibly TRBD1 (5 bases). The CDR3 is made up of 14 amino acids. Germline V lookup: CDR1 KGHDR, CDR2 SFDVKD. V dropped 6 bases and J dropped 2 bases, with 13 bases sitting between them. The CDR3 DNA is TGTGCCACCAGTCCAGGGCGAAGCCCCTACGAGCAGTACTTC. It encodes CATSPGRSPYEQYF.

This clone was observed a handful of times. The rearrangement joins TRBV5-6 to TRBJ2-1; 7 nucleotides line up with TRBD2. CDR1 and CDR2 (germline): SGHDT, YYEEEE. V was pared by 3 bases and J by 4 bases, with 4 bases of the junction left unmatched. The CDR3 covers 14 residues. The CDR3 protein is CASSSSGYYNEQFF. The CDR3 DNA sequence: TGTGCCAGCAGCTCTAGCGGTTATTACAATGAGCAGTTCTTC.

This rearrangement joins TRBV6-5 to TRBJ2-7; 9 bases fit TRBD2. The germline V gene encodes CDR1 MNHEY and CDR2 SVGAGI. The CDR3 has 15 residues. The V gene end was trimmed by 0 bases and the J gene end by 1 base; junction bases not matched to a gene: 1. CDR3 bases: TGTGCCAGCAGTTACTCGCTAGCGGGATCCTACGAGCAGTACTTC. Its translation is CASSYSLAGSYEQYF.